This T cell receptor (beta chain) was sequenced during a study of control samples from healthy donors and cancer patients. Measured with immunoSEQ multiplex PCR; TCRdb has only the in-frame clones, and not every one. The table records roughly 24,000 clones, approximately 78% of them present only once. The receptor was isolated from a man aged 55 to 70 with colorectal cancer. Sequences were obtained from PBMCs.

CDR3 DNA sequence: TGTGCCAGCAGGCTCCTCCCCTACGGTGGCTACACCTTC. It encodes CASRLLPYGGYTF. This chain connects TRBV6-5 to TRBJ1-2; no firm D call. The V end lost 6 bases, the J end lost 7 bases, and 15 bases lay between the germline ends. CDR1 and CDR2 (germline): MNHEY, SVGAGI. This CDR3 has 13 amino acids.